The 19 T cell receptor beta chains reported below all come from one sample, sequenced in a study of yellow fever vaccine responses in identical twins. From the RT-PCR reads, TCRdb called clonotypes with MiXCR, one entry per CDR3 protein. The sample includes 18,000 or so distinct CDR3 sequences, 60% to 70% seen only once; the top ten take about 8%. The source material was T cells from blood (PBMCs), unsorted or a sorted subset (not recorded which), sampled before or after yellow fever vaccination (not recorded which). These receptors came from a woman aged 18-29 years who received the yellow fever vaccine.

The rearrangement links TRBV3-1 to TRBJ1-1; D not certain. V was trimmed by 0 bases and J by 0 bases, leaving 14 bases between them. In germline, CDR1 is LGHDT, CDR2 YNNKEL (reference sequence). This CDR3 is 17 amino acids long. CDR3 residues: CASSQEVSLEVNTEAFF. The CDR3 DNA is TGTGCCAGCAGCCAAGAAGTTAGCCTTGAAGTGAACACTGAAGCTTTCTTT.

The table lists this clonotype with a few counts. The chain employs TRBV12-3 or TRBV12-4 and TRBJ2-7; TRBD1 matches 8 bases. The CDR3 extends over 14 amino acids. V lost 3 bases and J lost 0; bases outside the gene matches: 1. The DNA for the CDR3 is TGTGCCAGCAGTTTGGACAGGGCCTCCTACGAGCAGTACTTC. It encodes CASSLDRASYEQYF.

The CDR3 sequence: CASSYGLYGYTF. The CDR3 nucleotides read TGTGCCAGCAGTTACGGGCTTTATGGCTACACCTTC. The chain links TRBV6-2 or TRBV6-3 to TRBJ1-2; D not certain. CDR3 length: 12 residues. Trimming left V 2 bases short and J 5 bases short, with 6 bases between. CDR1 is MNHEY and CDR2 is SVGEGT in the germline V gene.

The gene calls are TRBV7-2 and TRBJ2-1; D is uncertain. Per germline, CDR1 SGHTA and CDR2 FQGNSA. The CDR3 covers 14 residues. V dropped 0 bases and J dropped 9 bases, with 12 bases sitting between them. The CDR3 here is CASSLAGPAGEQFF. CDR3 sequence (DNA): TGTGCCAGCAGCTTAGCAGGGCCTGCAGGTGAGCAGTTCTTC. Variable domain in full (rest from reference TRBV7-2 and TRBJ2-1): GAGVSQSPSNKVTEKGKDVELRCDPISGHTALYWYRQSLGQGLEFLIYFQGNSAPDKSGLPSDRFSAERTGGSVSTLTIQRTQQEDSAVYLCASSLAGPAGEQFFGPGTRLTVL.

Details on this clonotype: The junction does not match germline at one end; this may be a read error. The chain uses TRBV7-2 and TRBJ2-1, with TRBD2 identical over 9 bases. The CDR3 covers 15 residues. The germline V gene has CDR1 SGHTA and CDR2 FQGNSA. The CDR3, as DNA: TGTGCCAGCAGCGTAGCGGGAGAGGGGTACAATGAGCAGTTCTTC. Residues: CASSVAGEGYNEQFF. The full variable domain, its missing parts supplied by reference TRBV7-2 and TRBJ2-1, is GAGVSQSPSNKVTEKGKDVELRCDPISGHTALYWYRQSLGQGLEFLIYFQGNSAPDKSGLPSDRFSAERTGGSVSTLTIQRTQQEDSAVYLCASSVAGEGYNEQFFGPGTRLTVL.

This clonotype occurred once. This chain joins TRBV7-9 and TRBJ2-7, with D unclear. The germline gives CDR1 SEHNR, CDR2 FQNEAQ (reference sequence). Trimming took off 5 bases at V and 4 bases at J, with 18 bases between the two ends. This CDR3 has 15 residues. The CDR3 spells CASSMDGVGRYEQYF. CDR3 bases: TGTGCCAGCAGCATGGACGGAGTAGGAAGATACGAGCAGTACTTC.

The chain combines TRBV6-2 or TRBV6-3 with TRBJ1-5; 8 bases are shared with TRBD1. The V gene's germline CDR1 is MNHEY and CDR2 SVGEGT. V was pared by 2 bases and J by 4 bases, with 10 bases of the junction left unmatched. The CDR3 contains 17 residues. The CDR3, as DNA: TGTGCCAGCAGTTACCCATCCTATGACAGGGGAAATCAGCCCCAGCATTTT. Its protein is CASSYPSYDRGNQPQHF.

This clonotype was found a few times. The V and J genes are TRBV7-6 and TRBJ2-3, with 13 bases matching TRBD2. Germline assignment: CDR1 SGHVS and CDR2 FNYEAQ. The V segment lost 5 bases and the J segment 5 bases; nucleotides outside the gene matches: 10. The length of the CDR3 is 17 residues. CDR3: CASSPGTSGIQRDTQYF. The CDR3 region has the DNA TGTGCCAGCAGCCCCGGGACTAGCGGGATTCAACGAGATACGCAGTATTTT.

The chain couples TRBV18 to TRBJ2-3; no reliable D call. The CDR3 is 10 residues long. Germline V CDR1 and CDR2: KGHSH, LQKENI. V lost 6 bases to trimming and J lost 6 bases, with 4 bases between them. The CDR3 loop is CASSADTQYF. The CDR3, as DNA: TGTGCCAGCTCGGCCGATACGCAGTATTTT. The full variable domain, its missing parts supplied by reference TRBV18 and TRBJ2-3, is NAGVMQNPRHLVRRRGQEARLRCSPMKGHSHVYWYRQLPEEGLKFMVYLQKENIIDESGMPKERFSAEFPKEGPSILRIQQVVRGDSAAYFCASSADTQYFGPGTRLTVL.

The V gene is TRBV20-1, the J gene TRBJ2-5; D remains ambiguous. V was pared by 0 bases and J by 1 base, with 15 bases between. CDR3 size: 16 residues. Germline CDR1 is DFQATT and CDR2 is SNEGSKA (reference sequence). CDR3 region: CSARDVLARSQETQYF. CDR3 nucleotides: TGCAGTGCTAGAGATGTATTAGCAAGAAGCCAAGAGACCCAGTACTTC.

This clonotype turned up a few times. The DNA of the CDR3 is TGTGCCAGCAGCCCAGGGACAGCACGCTACAATGAGCAGTTCTTC. Its protein product is CASSPGTARYNEQFF. The chain joins TRBV11-3 to TRBJ2-1; 7 bases are shared with TRBD1. The CDR3 is 15 residues long. V was pared by 5 bases and J by 3 bases, with 7 bases of the junction left unmatched. Per the germline V gene, CDR1 is SGHNT and CDR2 is YENEEA.

The chain links TRBV6-1 to TRBJ1-6, with D unresolved. This CDR3 has 12 residues. V lost 7 bases and J 7 bases, leaving 8 bases between the germline ends. CDR1 MNHNS and CDR2 SASEGT come from the germline V gene. The CDR3 loop reads CASMGENSPLHF. DNA of the CDR3: TGTGCCAGCATGGGCGAGAATTCACCCCTCCACTTT.

This chain uses TRBV11-1 with TRBJ1-2; D might be TRBD1 (5 bases). The CDR3 is 13 residues long. Germline lookup yields CDR1 SGHAT and CDR2 FQDESV (reference sequence). V was pared by 2 bases and J by 8 bases, with 12 bases between. The DNA for the CDR3 is TGTGCCAGCAGCTTAATCGCGGGGCGGGGCTACACCTTC. Amino acids: CASSLIAGRGYTF.

The rearrangement links TRBV5-1 to TRBJ2-3, with 7 bases fitting TRBD2. Looked up from germline, CDR1 is SGHRS and CDR2 is YFSETQ. The CDR3 runs 15 residues. Trimming took 4 bases from V and 0 from J; bases not matched to a gene: 5. CDR3 amino acids: CASSRPSGSTDTQYF. The CDR3 DNA reads as TGCGCCAGCAGCCGGCCTAGCGGAAGCACAGATACGCAGTATTTT.

The chain carries TRBV6-2 or TRBV6-3 and TRBJ2-1, with 7 bases lining up with TRBD2. The germline V gene has CDR1 MNHEY and CDR2 SVGEGT. Germline trimming cut 2 bases from V and 3 bases from J; bases unmatched to any gene: 4. This CDR3 is built from 15 residues. The CDR3 nucleotides are TGTGCCAGCAGTTACCGGGGGGAGGGCTACAATGAGCAGTTCTTC. Its translation: CASSYRGEGYNEQFF.

The rearrangement uses TRBV7-3 and TRBJ1-1; tentative D call: TRBD1 (5 bases). The CDR3 consists of 13 residues. Per germline, CDR1 SGHTA and CDR2 FQGTGA. The germline V and J ends were trimmed by 3 bases and 3 bases, with 8 bases remaining between them. The CDR3, as DNA: TGTGCCAGCAGCTTGGCGGGGGACACTGAAGCTTTCTTT. It specifies CASSLAGDTEAFF.

The chain links TRBV4-2 to TRBJ1-1; possible D gene TRBD1, 5 bases. Germline CDR1 is LGHNA and CDR2 is YNFKEQ. The V end was cut by 0 bases, the J end by 0 bases, with 8 bases between. This CDR3 spans 15 amino acids. The CDR3 spells CASSQERDLNTEAFF. The CDR3 region has the DNA TGTGCCAGCAGCCAAGAAAGGGACTTGAACACTGAAGCTTTCTTT.

This clonotype was seen more than once but under ten times. This chain joins TRBV18 and TRBJ2-2; D unresolved. Trimming pared 6 bases from V and 4 bases from J, leaving 6 bases between. There are 12 residues in the CDR3. Germline CDR1 is KGHSH and CDR2 is LQKENI. DNA of the CDR3: TGTGCCAGCTCCCGGAGCACCGGGGAGCTGTTTTTT. Residues: CASSRSTGELFF. Based on the CDR3 plus reference TRBV18 and TRBJ2-2, the full variable domain is NAGVMQNPRHLVRRRGQEARLRCSPMKGHSHVYWYRQLPEEGLKFMVYLQKENIIDESGMPKERFSAEFPKEGPSILRIQQVVRGDSAAYFCASSRSTGELFFGEGSRLTVL.

The chain carries TRBV20-1 and TRBJ1-1, with no clear D. V was clipped by 3 bases and J by 1 base, with 6 bases between them. Germline V gene lookup returns CDR1 DFQATT and CDR2 SNEGSKA (reference sequence). CDR3 length: 12 residues. CDR3 in amino acids: CSARLGNTEAFF. The CDR3 DNA is TGCAGTGCTAGGCTAGGGAACACTGAAGCTTTCTTT.